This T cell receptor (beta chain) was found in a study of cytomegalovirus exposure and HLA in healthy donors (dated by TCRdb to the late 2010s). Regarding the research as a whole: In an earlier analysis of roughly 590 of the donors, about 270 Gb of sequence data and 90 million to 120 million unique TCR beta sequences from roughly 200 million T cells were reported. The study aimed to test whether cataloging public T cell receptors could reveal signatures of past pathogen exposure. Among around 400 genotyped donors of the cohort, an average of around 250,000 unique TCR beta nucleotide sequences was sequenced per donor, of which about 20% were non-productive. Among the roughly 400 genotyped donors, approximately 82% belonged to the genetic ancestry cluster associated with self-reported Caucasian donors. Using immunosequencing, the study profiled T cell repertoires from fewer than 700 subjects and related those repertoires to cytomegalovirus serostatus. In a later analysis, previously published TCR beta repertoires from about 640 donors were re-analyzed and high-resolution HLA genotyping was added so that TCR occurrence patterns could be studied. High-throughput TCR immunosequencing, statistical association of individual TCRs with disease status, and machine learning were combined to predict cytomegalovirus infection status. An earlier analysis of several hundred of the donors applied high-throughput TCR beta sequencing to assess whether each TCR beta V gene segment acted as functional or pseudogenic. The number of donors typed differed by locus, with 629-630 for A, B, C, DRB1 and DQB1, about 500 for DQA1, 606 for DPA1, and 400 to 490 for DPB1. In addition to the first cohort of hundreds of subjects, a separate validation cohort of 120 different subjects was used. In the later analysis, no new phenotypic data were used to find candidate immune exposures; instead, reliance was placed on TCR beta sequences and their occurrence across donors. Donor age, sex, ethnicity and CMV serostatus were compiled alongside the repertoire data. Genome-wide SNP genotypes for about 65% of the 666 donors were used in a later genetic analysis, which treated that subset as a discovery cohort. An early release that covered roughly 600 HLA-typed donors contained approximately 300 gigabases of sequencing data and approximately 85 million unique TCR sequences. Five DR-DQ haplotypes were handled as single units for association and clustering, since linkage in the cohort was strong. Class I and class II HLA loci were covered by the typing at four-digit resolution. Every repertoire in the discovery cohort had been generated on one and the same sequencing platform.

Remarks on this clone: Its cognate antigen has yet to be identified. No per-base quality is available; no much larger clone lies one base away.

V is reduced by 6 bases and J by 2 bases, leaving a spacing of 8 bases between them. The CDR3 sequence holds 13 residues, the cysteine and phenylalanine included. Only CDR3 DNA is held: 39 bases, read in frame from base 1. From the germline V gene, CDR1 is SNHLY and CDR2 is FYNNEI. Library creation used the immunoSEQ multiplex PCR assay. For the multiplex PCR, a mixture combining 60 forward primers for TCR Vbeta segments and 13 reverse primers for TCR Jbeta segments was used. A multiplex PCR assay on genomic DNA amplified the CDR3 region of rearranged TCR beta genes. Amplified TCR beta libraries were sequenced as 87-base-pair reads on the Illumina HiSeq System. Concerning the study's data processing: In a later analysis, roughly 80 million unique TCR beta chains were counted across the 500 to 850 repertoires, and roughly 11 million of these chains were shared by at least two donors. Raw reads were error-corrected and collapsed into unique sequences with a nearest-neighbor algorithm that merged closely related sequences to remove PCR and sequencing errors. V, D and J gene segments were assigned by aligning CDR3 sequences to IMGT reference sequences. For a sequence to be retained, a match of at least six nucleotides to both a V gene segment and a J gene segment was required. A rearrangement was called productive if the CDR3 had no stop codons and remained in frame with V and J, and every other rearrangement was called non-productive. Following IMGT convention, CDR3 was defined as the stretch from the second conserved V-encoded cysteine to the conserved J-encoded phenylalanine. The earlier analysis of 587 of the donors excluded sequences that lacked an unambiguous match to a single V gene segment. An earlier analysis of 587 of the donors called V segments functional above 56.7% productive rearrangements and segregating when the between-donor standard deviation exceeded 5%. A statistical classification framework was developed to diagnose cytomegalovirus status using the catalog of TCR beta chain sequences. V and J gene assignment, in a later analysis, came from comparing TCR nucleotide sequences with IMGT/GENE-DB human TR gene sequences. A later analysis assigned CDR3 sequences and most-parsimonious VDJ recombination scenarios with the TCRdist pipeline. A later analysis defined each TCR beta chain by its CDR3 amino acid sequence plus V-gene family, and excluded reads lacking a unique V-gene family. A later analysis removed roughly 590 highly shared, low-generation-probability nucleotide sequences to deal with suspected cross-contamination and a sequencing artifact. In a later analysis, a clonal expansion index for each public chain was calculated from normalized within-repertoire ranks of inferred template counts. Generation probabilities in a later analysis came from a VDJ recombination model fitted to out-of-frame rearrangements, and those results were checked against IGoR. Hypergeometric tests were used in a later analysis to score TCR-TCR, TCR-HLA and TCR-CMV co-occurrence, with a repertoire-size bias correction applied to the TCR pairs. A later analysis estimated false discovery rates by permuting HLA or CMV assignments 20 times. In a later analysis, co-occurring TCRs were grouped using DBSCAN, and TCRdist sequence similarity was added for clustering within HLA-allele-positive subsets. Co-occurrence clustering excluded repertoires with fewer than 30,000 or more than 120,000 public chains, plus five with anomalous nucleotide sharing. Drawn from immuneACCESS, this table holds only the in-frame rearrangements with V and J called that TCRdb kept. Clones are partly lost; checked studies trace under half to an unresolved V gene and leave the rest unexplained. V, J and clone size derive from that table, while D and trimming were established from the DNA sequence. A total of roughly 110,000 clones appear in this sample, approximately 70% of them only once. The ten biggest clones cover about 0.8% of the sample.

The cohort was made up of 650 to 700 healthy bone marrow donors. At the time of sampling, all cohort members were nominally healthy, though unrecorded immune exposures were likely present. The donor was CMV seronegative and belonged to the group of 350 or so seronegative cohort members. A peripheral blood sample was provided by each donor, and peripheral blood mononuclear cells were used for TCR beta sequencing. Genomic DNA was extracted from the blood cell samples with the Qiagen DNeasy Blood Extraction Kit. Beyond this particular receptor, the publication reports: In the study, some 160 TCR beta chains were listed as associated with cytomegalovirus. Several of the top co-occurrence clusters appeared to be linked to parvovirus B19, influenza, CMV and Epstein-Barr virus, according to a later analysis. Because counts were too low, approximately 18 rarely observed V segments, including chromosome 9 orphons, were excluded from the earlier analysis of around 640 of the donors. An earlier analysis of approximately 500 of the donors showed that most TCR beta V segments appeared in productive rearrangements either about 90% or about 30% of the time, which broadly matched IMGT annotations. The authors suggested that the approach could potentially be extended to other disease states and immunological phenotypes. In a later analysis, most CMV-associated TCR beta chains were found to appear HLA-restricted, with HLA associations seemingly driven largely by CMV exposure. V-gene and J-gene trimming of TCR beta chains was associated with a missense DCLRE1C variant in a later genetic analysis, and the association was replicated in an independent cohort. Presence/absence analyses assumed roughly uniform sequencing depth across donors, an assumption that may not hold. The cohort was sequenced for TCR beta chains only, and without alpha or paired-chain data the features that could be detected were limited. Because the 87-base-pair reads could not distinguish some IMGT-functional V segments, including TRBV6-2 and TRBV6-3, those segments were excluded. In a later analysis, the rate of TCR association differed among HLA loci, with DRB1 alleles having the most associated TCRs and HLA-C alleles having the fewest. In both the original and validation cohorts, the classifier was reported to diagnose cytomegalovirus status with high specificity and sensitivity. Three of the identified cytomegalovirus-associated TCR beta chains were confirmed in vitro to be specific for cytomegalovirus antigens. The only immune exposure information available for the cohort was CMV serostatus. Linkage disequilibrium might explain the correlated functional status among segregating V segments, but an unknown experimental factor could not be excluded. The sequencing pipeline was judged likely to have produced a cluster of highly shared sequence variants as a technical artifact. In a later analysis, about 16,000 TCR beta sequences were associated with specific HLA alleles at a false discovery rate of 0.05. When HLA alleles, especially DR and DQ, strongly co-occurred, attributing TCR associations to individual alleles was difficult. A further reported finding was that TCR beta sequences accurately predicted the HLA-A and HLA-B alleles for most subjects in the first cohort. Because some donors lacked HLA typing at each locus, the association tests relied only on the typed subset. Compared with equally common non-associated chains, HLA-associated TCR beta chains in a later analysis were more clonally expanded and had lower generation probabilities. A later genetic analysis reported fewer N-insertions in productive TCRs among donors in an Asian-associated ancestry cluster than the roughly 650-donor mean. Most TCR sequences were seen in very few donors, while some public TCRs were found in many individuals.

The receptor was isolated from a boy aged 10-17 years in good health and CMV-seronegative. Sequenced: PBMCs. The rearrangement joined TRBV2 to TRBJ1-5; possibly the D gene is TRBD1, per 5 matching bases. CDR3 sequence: CASRGPGNQPQHF. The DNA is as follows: TGTGCCAGCAGGGGGCCAGGCAATCAGCCCCAGCATTTT.